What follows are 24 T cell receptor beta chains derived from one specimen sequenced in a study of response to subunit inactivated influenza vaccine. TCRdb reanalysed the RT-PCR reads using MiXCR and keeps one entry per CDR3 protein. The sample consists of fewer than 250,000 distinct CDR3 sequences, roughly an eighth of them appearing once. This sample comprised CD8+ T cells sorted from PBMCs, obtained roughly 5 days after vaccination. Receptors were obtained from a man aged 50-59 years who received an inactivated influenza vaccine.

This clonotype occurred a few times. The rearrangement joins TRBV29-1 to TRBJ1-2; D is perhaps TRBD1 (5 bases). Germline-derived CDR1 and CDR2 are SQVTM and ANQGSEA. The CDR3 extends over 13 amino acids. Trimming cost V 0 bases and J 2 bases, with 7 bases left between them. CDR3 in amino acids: CSVEDSGNYGYTF. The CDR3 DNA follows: TGCAGCGTTGAAGATTCAGGGAACTATGGCTACACCTTC.

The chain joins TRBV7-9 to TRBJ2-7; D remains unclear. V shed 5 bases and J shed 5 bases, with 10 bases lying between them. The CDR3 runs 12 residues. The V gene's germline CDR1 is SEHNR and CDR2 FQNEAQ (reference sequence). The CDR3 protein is CASSTGVNEQYF. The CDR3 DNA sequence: TGTGCCAGCAGCACTGGAGTAAACGAGCAGTACTTC. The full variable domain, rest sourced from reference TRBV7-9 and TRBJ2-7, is DTGVSQNPRHKITKRGQNVTFRCDPISEHNRLYWYRQTLGQGPEFLTYFQNEAQLEKSRLLSDRFSAERPKGSFSTLEIQRTEQGDSAMYLCASSTGVNEQYFGPGTRLTVT.

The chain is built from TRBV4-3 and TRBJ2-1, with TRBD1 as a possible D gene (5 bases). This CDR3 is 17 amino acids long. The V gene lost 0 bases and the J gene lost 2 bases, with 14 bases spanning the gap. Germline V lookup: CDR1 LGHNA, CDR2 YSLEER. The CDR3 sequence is CASSQDFSGFPYNEQFF. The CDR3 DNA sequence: TGCGCCAGCAGCCAAGATTTTTCAGGGTTTCCCTACAATGAGCAGTTCTTC.

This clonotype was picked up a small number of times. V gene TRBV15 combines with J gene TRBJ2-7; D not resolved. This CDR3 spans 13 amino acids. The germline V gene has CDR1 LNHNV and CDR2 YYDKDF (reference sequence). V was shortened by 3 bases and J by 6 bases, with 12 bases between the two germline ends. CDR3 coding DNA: TGTGCCACCAGCAGGGCCCCCCCATTCGAGCAGTACTTC. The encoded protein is CATSRAPPFEQYF. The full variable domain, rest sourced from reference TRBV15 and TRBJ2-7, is DAMVIQNPRYQVTQFGKPVTLSCSQTLNHNVMYWYQQKSSQAPKLLFHYYDKDFNNEADTPDNFQSRRPNTSFCFLDIRSPGLGDTAMYLCATSRAPPFEQYFGPGTRLTVT.

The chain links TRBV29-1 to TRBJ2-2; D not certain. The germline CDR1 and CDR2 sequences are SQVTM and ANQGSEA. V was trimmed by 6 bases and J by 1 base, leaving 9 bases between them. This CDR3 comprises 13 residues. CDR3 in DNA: TGCAGCGTCCCGGCGAGGAACACCGGGGAGCTGTTTTTT. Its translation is CSVPARNTGELFF.

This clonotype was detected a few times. The CDR3 protein is CASSPTGGAIQPQHF. In nucleotides, the CDR3 is TGTGCCAGCAGCCCGACAGGGGGCGCGATTCAGCCCCAGCATTTT. The chain joins TRBV12-3 or TRBV12-4 to TRBJ1-5; 10 nucleotides match TRBD1. With V trimmed by 6 bases and J by 6 bases, 8 bases remained unmatched. CDR3 length: 15 amino acids.

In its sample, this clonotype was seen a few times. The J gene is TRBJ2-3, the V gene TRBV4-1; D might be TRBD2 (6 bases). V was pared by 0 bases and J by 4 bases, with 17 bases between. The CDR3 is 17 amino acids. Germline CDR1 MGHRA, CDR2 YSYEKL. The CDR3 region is CASSQDSTGERADTQYF. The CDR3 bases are TGCGCCAGCAGCCAAGATTCTACGGGAGAAAGGGCAGATACGCAGTATTTT.

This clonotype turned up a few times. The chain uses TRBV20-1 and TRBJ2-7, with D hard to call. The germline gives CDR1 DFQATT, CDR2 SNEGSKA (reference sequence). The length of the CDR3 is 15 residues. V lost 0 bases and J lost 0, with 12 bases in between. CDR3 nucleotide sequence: TGCAGTGCTAGAGATATGGACGGGTACTCCTACGAGCAGTACTTC. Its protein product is CSARDMDGYSYEQYF.

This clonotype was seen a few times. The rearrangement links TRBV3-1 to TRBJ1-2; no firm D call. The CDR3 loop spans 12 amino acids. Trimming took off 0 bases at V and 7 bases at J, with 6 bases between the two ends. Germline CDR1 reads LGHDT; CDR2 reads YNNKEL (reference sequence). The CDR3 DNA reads TGTGCCAGCAGCCAAGAGGGCCCTGGCTACACCTTC. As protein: CASSQEGPGYTF.

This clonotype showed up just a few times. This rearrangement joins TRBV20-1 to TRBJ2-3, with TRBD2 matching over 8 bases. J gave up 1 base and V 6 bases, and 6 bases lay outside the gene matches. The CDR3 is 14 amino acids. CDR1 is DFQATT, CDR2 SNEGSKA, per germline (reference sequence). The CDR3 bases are TGCAGTGCCCAGTCGGGACTAGGCACAGATACGCAGTATTTT. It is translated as CSAQSGLGTDTQYF.

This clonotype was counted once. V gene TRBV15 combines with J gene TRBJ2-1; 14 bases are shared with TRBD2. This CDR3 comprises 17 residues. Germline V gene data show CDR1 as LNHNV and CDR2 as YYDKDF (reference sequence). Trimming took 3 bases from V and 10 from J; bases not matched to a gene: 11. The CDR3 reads CATSRVGTSGSSWEQFF. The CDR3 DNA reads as TGTGCCACCAGCAGGGTCGGGACTAGCGGGAGTAGTTGGGAGCAGTTCTTC.

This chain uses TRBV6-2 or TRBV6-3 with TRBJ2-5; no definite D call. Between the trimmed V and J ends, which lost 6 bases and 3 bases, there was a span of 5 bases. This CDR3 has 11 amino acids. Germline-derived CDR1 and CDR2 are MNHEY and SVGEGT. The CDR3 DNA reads TGTGCCAGCAGGACCAAAGAGACCCAGTACTTC. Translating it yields CASRTKETQYF.

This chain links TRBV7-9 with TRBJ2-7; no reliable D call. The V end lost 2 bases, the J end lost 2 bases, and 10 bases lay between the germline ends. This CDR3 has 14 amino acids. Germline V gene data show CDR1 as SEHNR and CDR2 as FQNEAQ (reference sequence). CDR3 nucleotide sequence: TGTGCCAGCAGCTTATATTCCCGACCCTACGAGCAGTACTTC. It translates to CASSLYSRPYEQYF.

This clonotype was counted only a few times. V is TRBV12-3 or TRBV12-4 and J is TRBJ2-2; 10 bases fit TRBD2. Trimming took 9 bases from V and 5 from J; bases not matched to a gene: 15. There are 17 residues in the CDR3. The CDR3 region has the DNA TGTGCCAGTTCGGGTGGAGCGGGGGGGTTAAAAACCGGGGAGCTGTTTTTT. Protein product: CASSGGAGGLKTGELFF.

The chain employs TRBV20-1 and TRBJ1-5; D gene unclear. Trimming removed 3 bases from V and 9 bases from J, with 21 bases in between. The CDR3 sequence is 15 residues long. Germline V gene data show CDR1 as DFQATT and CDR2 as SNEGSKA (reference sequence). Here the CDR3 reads CSAREDRPGRGPQHF. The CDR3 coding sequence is TGCAGTGCTAGGGAGGACCGGCCTGGGAGAGGGCCCCAGCATTTT.

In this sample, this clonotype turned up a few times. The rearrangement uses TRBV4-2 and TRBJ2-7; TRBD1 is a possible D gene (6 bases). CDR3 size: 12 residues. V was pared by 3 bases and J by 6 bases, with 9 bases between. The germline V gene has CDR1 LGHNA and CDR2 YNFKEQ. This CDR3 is CASSQQGFEQYF. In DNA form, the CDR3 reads TGTGCCAGCAGCCAGCAGGGGTTCGAGCAGTACTTC.

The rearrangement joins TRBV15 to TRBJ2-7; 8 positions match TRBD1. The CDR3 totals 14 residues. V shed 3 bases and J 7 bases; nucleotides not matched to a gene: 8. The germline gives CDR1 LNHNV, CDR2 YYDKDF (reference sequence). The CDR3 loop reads CATSRGDRTGEQYF. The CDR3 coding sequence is TGTGCCACCAGCAGGGGGGACAGGACGGGGGAGCAGTACTTC.

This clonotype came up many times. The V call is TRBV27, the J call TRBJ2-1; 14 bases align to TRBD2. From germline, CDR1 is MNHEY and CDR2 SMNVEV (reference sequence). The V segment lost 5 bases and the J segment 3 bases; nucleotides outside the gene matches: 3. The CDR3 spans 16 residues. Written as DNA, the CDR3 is TGTGCCAGCAGTCCCGGGACTAGCGGGGGCTACAATGAGCAGTTCTTC. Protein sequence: CASSPGTSGGYNEQFF.

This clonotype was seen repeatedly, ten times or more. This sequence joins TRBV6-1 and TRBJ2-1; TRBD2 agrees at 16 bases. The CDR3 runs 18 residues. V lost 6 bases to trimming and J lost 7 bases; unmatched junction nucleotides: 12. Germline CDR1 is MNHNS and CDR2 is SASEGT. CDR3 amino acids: CASSPGTSGRAYPNEQFF. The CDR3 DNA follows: TGTGCCAGCAGCCCCGGGACTAGCGGGAGGGCCTACCCAAATGAGCAGTTCTTC.

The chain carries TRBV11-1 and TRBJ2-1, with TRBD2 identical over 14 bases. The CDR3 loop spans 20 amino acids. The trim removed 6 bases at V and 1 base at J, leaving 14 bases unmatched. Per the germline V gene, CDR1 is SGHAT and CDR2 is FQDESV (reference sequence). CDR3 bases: TGTGCCAGCAGTTACCTTACGGGACTAGCGGGAGTTACGTCCTACAATGAGCAGTTCTTC. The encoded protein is CASSYLTGLAGVTSYNEQFF. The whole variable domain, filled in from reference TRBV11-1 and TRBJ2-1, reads EAEVAQSPRYKITEKSQAVAFWCDPISGHATLYWYRQILGQGPELLVQFQDESVVDDSQLPKDRFSAERLKGVDSTLKIQPAELGDSAMYLCASSYLTGLAGVTSYNEQFFGPGTRLTVL.

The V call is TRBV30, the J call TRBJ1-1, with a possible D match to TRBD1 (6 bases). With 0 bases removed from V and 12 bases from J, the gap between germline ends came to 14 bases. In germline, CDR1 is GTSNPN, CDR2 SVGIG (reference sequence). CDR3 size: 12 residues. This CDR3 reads CAWSVTGTETFF. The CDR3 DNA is TGTGCCTGGAGTGTAACAGGGACGGAGACTTTCTTT.

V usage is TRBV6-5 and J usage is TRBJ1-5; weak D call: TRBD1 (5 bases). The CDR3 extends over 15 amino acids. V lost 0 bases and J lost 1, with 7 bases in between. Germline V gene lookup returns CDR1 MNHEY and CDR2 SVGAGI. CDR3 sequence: CASSYSGGSNQPQHF. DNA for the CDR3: TGTGCCAGCAGTTACTCCGGGGGGAGCAATCAGCCCCAGCATTTT.

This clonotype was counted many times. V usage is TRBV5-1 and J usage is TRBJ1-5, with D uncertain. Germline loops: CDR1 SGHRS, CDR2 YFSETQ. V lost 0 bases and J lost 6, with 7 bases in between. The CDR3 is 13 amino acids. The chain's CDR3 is CASSLDAGQPQHF. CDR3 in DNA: TGCGCCAGCAGCTTGGACGCGGGTCAGCCCCAGCATTTT.

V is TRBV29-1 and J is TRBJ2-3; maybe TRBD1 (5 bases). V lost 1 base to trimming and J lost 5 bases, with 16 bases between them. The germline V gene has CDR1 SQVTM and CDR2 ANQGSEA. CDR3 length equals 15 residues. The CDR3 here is CSVEVGAGLVDTQYF. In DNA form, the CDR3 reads TGCAGCGTTGAAGTTGGGGCCGGCCTTGTAGATACGCAGTATTTT.